The clone carrying this TCR beta chain appeared a single time. Antigen: not known. The CDR3 length is 15 residues. Trimming pared 2 bases from V and 1 base from J, leaving 12 bases between. Germline V lookup: CDR1 MDHEN, CDR2 SYDVKM. The immunoSEQ assay was v3.0, run at survey level. Assay used: immunoSEQ multiplex PCR; TCRdb lists only in-frame clones, some missing. The repertoire holds 25,000 to 35,000 clones, with more than 75% as singletons. This entry comes from a study of long-term antiretroviral therapy in people with HIV. The study, taken as a whole, reports: Diversity went up after ART and still fell short of transplant donor controls. Collection spanned 2004 to 2017; ART regimens may be less effective than current ones.

This clonotype was sampled from a man aged 45-65 years with HIV. The genes are TRBV28 and TRBJ2-7, with unresolved D. This material consisted of unsorted PBMCs, taken 2 years after starting antiretroviral therapy. The CDR3 DNA reads as TGTGCCAGCAGTTTAGTGTATCAGAATTCCTACGAGCAGTACTTC. Translated: CASSLVYQNSYEQYF.